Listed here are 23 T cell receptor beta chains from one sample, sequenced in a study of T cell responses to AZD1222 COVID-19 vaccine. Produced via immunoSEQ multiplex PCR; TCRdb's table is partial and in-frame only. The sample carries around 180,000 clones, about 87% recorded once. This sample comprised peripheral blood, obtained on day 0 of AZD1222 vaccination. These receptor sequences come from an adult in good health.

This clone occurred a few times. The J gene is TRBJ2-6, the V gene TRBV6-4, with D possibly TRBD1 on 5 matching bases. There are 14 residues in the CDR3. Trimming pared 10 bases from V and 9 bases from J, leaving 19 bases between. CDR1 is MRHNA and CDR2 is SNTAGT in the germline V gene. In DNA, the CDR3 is TGTGCCACCACTGGTTTGGTAAGGGGCAACGTCCTGACTTTC. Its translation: CATTGLVRGNVLTF.

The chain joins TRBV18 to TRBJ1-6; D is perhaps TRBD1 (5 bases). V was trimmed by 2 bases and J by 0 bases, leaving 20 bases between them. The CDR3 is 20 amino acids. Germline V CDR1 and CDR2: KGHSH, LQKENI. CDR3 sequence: CASSPGVERGLSSYNSPLHF. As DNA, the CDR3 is TGTGCCAGCTCACCAGGGGTAGAGAGGGGCCTCAGCTCCTATAATTCACCCCTCCACTTT.

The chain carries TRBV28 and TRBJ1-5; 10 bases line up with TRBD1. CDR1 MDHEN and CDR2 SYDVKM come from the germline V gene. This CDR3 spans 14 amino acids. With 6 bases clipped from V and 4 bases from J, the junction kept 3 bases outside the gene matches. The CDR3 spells CASRRDRGNQPQHF. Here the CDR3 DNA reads TGTGCCAGCAGACGGGACAGGGGAAATCAGCCCCAGCATTTT.

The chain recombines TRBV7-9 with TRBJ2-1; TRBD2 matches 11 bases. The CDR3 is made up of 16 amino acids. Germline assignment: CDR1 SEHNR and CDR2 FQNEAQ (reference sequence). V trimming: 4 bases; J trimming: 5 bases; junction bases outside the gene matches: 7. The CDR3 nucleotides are TGTGCCAGCAGCTCTCAGGGACTAGCGGAAAACAATGAGCAGTTCTTC. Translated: CASSSQGLAENNEQFF.

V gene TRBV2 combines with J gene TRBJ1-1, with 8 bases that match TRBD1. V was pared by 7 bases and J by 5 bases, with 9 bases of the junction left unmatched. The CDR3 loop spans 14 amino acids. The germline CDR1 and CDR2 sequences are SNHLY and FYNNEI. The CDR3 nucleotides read TGTGCCAGCAAAGGACAGGGATTGAGGACTGAAGCTTTCTTT. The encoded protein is CASKGQGLRTEAFF. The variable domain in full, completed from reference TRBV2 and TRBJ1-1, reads EPEVTQTPSHQVTQMGQEVILRCVPISNHLYFYWYRQILGQKVEFLVSFYNNEISEKSEIFDDQFSVERPDGSNFTLKIRSTKLEDSAMYFCASKGQGLRTEAFFGQGTRLTVV.

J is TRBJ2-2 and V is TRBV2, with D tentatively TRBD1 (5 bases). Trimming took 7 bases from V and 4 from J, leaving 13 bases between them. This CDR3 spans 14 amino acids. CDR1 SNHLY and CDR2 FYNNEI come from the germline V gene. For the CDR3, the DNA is TGTGCCAGCAAAGACCAGGGATCCACCGGGGAGCTGTTTTTT. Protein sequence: CASKDQGSTGELFF. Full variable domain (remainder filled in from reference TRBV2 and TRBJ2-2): EPEVTQTPSHQVTQMGQEVILRCVPISNHLYFYWYRQILGQKVEFLVSFYNNEISEKSEIFDDQFSVERPDGSNFTLKIRSTKLEDSAMYFCASKDQGSTGELFFGEGSRLTVL.

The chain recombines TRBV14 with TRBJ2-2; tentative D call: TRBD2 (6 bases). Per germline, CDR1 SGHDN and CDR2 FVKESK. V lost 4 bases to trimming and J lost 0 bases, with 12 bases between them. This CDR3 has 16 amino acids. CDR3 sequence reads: CASSPPGLSNTGELFF. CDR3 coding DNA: TGTGCCAGCAGCCCCCCGGGACTCTCGAACACCGGGGAGCTGTTTTTT.

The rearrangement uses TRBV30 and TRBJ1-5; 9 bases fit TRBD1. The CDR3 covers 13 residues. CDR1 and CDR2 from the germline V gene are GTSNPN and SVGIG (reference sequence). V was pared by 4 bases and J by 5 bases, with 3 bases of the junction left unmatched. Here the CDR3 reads CAWTRQGDQPQHF. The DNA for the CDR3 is TGTGCCTGGACTCGACAGGGGGATCAGCCCCAGCATTTT.

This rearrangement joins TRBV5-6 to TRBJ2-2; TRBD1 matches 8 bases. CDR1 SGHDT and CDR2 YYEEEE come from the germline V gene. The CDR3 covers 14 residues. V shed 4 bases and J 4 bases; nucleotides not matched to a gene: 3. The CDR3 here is CASSQTGGTGELFF. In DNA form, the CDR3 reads TGTGCCAGCAGCCAAACAGGGGGCACCGGGGAGCTGTTTTTT.

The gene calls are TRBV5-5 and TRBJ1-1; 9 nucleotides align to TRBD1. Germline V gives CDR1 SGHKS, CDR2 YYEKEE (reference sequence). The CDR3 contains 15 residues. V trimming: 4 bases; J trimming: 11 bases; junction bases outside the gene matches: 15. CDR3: CASSPGGTGYLGAFF. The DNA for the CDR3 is TGTGCCAGCAGCCCTGGGGGGACAGGGTACCTTGGGGCTTTCTTT.

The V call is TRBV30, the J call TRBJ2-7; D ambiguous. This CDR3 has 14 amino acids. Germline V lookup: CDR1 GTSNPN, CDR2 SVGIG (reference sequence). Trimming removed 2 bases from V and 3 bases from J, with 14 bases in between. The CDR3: CAWSRSISHYEQYF. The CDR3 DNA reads TGTGCCTGGAGTCGGAGTATCAGCCACTACGAGCAGTACTTC. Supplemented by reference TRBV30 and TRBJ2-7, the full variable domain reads SQTIHQWPATLVQPVGSPLSLECTVEGTSNPNLYWYRQAAGRGLQLLFYSVGIGQISSEVPQNLSASRPQDRQFILSSKKLLLSDSGFYLCAWSRSISHYEQYFGPGTRLTVT.

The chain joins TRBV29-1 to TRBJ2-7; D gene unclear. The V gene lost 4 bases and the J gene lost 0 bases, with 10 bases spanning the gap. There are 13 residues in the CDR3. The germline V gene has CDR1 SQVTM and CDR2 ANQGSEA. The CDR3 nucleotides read TGCAGCGTTGCTGGCGGAAGCTCCTACGAGCAGTACTTC. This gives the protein CSVAGGSSYEQYF.

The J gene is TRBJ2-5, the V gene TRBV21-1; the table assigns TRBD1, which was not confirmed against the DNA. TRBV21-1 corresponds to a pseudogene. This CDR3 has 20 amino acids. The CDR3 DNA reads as TGTGCCAGCAGCAAAGCCCTGGACAGGGAAGGGTCCGTGGACCAAGAGACCCAGTACTTC. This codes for CASSKALDREGSVDQETQYF.

CDR3 bases: TGCGCCAGCAGCTCTTTGATAGGGTATGAGCAGTACTTC. This codes for CASSSLIGYEQYF. V usage is TRBV5-1 and J usage is TRBJ2-7; no clear D. The length of the CDR3 is 13 residues. CDR1 SGHRS and CDR2 YFSETQ come from the germline V gene. V gave up 3 bases and J gave up 7 bases, with 14 bases separating them.

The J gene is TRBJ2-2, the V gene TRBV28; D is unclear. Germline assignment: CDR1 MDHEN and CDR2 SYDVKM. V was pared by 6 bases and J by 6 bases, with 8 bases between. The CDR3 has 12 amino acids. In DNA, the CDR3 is TGTGCCAGCAGCTTACTACCCGGGGAGCTGTTTTTT. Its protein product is CASSLLPGELFF.

Written as DNA, the CDR3 is TGTGCCAGCAGCTTAGATAACGGCCCCTACGAGCAGTACTTC. It encodes CASSLDNGPYEQYF. The chain combines TRBV11-2 with TRBJ2-7; D gene ambiguous. The CDR3 runs to 14 residues. The V and J ends lost 0 bases and 2 bases respectively, with 8 bases between them. Germline assignment: CDR1 SGHAT and CDR2 FQNNGV.

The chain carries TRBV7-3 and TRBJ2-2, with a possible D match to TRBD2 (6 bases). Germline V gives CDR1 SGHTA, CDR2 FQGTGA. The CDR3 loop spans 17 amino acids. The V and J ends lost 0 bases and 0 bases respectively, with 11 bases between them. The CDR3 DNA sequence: TGTGCCAGCAGCTTAACGTCGGAGGGTACGAACACCGGGGAGCTGTTTTTT. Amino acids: CASSLTSEGTNTGELFF.

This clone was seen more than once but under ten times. The CDR3 loop reads CASRTLAGVHNEQFF. The CDR3 DNA follows: TGTGCCAGCAGGACTCTAGCGGGTGTACACAATGAGCAGTTCTTC. V and J are TRBV11-2 and TRBJ2-1; 8 nucleotides match TRBD2. From germline, CDR1 is SGHAT and CDR2 FQNNGV. The length of the CDR3 is 15 residues. Trimming at V came to 6 bases and at J to 5 bases, leaving 9 bases not matched to a gene. The entire variable domain, with the rest obtained from reference TRBV11-2 and TRBJ2-1, is as follows: EAGVAQSPRYKIIEKRQSVAFWCNPISGHATLYWYQQILGQGPKLLIQFQNNGVVDDSQLPKDRFSAERLKGVDSTLKIQPAKLEDSAVYLCASRTLAGVHNEQFFGPGTRLTVL.

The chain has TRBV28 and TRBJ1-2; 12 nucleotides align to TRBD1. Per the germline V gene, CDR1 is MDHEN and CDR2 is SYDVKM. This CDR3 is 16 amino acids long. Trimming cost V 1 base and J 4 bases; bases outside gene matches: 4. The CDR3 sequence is CASSLSGTGGSYGYTF. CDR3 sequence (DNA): TGTGCCAGCAGTTTATCGGGGACAGGGGGCAGCTATGGCTACACCTTC.

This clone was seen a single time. As DNA, the CDR3 is TGTGCCAGCAGCTTAGCGGCTTATCGAGGAAATGAGCAGTTCTTC. The encoded protein is CASSLAAYRGNEQFF. This rearrangement joins TRBV3-1 (or the pseudogene TRBV3-2) to TRBJ2-1, with D possibly TRBD2 on 6 matching bases. The germline V gene has CDR1 LGHDT and CDR2 YNNKEL (reference sequence). The CDR3 extends over 15 amino acids. Trimming cost V 5 bases and J 7 bases, with 18 bases left between them.

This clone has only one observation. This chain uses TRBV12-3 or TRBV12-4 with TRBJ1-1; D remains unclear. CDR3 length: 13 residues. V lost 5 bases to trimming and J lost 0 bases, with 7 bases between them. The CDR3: CASSQTVNTEAFF. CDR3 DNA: TGTGCCAGCAGTCAAACAGTGAACACTGAAGCTTTCTTT.

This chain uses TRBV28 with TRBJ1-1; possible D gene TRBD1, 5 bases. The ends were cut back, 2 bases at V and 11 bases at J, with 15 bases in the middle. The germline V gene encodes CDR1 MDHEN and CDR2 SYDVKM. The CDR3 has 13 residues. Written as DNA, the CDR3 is TGTGCCAGCAGTTTACCGGGGCGGATTGTGGCTTTCTTT. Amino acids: CASSLPGRIVAFF. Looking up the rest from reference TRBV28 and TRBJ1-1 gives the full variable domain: DVKVTQSSRYLVKRTGEKVFLECVQDMDHENMFWYRQDPGLGLRLIYFSYDVKMKEKGDIPEGYSVSREKKERFSLILESASTNQTSMYLCASSLPGRIVAFFGQGTRLTVV.

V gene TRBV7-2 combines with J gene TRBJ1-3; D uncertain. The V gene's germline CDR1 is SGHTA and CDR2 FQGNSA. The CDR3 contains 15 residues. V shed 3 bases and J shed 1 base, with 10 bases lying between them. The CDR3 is CASSFAPLSGNTIYF. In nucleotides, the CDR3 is TGTGCCAGCAGCTTTGCGCCCCTGTCTGGAAACACCATATATTTT.